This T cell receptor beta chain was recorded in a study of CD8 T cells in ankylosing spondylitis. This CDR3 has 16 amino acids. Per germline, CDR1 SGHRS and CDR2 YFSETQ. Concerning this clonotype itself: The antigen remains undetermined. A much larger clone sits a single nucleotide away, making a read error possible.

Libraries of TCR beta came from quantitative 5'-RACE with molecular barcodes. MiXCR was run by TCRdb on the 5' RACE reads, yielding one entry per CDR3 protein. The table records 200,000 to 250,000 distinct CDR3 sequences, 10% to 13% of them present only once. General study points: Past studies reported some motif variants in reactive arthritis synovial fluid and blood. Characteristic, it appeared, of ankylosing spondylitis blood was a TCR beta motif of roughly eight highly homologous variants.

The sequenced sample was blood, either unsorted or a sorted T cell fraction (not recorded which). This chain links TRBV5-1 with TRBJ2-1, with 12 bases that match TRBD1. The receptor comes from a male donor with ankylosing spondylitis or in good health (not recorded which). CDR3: CPSSDPGQGAFNEQFF. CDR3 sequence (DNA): TGCCCCAGCAGCGACCCGGGACAGGGGGCGTTCAATGAGCAGTTCTTC.